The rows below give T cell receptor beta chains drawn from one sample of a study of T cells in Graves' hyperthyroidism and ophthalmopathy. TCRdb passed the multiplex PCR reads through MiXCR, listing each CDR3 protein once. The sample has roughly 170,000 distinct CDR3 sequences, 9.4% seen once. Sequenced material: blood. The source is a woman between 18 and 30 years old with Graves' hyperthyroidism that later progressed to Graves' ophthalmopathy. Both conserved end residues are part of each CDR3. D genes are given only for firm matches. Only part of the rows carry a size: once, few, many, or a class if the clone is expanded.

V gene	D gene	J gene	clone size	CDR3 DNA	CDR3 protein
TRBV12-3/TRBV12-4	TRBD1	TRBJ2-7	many	TGTGCCAGCAGTATAGGGGACAGGAGACCTTCCTACGAGCAGTACTTC	CASSIGDRRPSYEQYF
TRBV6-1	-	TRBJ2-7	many	TGTGCCAGCCGGGAAGGGGGTTTCGGCCCCTACGAGCAGTACTTC	CASREGGFGPYEQYF
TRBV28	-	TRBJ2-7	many	TGTGCCACCACGACAGGGGAGGGCGACGAGCAGTACTTC	CATTTGEGDEQYF
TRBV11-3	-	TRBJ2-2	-	TGTGCCAGCAGCTCTGCCATTCACGGGGAGCTGTTTTTT	CASSSAIHGELFF
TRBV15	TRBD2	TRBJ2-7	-	TGTGCCACCAGCAGAGCGGGAGGGTTCTCCTACGAGCAGTACTTC	CATSRAGGFSYEQYF
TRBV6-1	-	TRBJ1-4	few	TGTGCCAGCAGCTGGGGCGTGAATGAAAAACTGTTTTTT	CASSWGVNEKLFF
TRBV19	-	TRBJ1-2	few	TGTGCCAGTAGTCCAAGACAGATTACCCCCCTGGGCTACACCTTC	CASSPRQITPLGYTF
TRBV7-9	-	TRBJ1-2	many	TGTGCCAGCAGCCTGCGGATAAGCGACGGCTACACCTTC	CASSLRISDGYTF
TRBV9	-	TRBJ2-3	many	TGTGCCAGCAGTGGGCGAGCCGCGCCAAGCACAGATACGCAGTATTTT	CASSGRAAPSTDTQYF
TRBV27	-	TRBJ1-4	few	TGTGCCAGCAGACTCATAGGGGCTAATGAAAAACTGTTTTTT	CASRLIGANEKLFF
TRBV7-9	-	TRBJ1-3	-	TGTGCCAGCAGCTTCAGTCCAACGAGCTCTGGAAACACCATATATTTT	CASSFSPTSSGNTIYF
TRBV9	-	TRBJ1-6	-	TGTGCCAGCAGCGAGGGGTTTGGACTGATAAATTCACCCCTCCACTTT	CASSEGFGLINSPLHF
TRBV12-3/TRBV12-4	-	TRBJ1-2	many	TGTGCCAGCAGTGATGTCGGCTATGGCTACACCTTC	CASSDVGYGYTF
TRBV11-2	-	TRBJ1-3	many	TGTGCCAGCAGCCAATTCACGCTCCGGGACGGGGGAAACACCATATATTTT	CASSQFTLRDGGNTIYF
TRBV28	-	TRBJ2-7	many	TGTGCCAGCAGTTTAAACAGACCCTACGAGCAGTACTTC	CASSLNRPYEQYF
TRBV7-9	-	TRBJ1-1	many	TGTGCCAGCAGCCCTACTCGGGGAGGTGGGGCTTTCTTT	CASSPTRGGGAFF
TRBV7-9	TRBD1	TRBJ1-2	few	TGTGCCAGCAGCCGGGGACAGGAGGTCTATGGCTACACCTTC	CASSRGQEVYGYTF
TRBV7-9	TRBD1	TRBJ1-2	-	TGTGCCAGCATTTTCGGGACAGGGGCTACCAGGAGGGGCTACACCTTC	CASIFGTGATRRGYTF
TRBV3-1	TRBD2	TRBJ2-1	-	TGTGCCAGCAGCCAAGTGAGCACTAGCGGGAGTGGCAGTGAGCAGTTCTTC	CASSQVSTSGSGSEQFF
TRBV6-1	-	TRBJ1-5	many	TGTGCCAGCAGGGACCAGCCCCGATTTAGCAATCAGCCCCAGCATTTT	CASRDQPRFSNQPQHF
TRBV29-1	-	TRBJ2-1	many	TGCAGCGTTGTTGGCGGGCGCGAAAATAGTATCTGGAATGAGCAGTTCTTC	CSVVGGRENSIWNEQFF
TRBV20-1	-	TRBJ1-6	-	TGCAGCGCTAGCGAGAGCTCCTATAATTCACCCCTCCACTTT	CSASESSYNSPLHF
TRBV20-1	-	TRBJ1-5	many	TGCAGTGCTTGGACCGAGAGGGCCCAGCATTTT	CSAWTERAQHF
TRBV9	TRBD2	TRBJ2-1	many	TGTGCCAGCAGCGTAGGACTAGCGGGAGGAGGGTACAATGAGCAGTTCTTC	CASSVGLAGGGYNEQFF
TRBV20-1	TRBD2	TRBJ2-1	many	TGCAGTGCCCGGCCCAGCGGGAGGCTGGATGAGCAGTTCTTC	CSARPSGRLDEQFF
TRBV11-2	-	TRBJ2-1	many	TGTGCCAGCAGTTTTCGATTAGGGCAGTTCTTC	CASSFRLGQFF
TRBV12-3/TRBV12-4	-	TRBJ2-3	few	TGTGCCAGCAGTTGGGCCACAGATACGCAGTATTTT	CASSWATDTQYF
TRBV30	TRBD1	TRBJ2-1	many	TGTGCCTGGAGTGTTATTGGCAGGGGGACCTACAATGAGCAGTTCTTC	CAWSVIGRGTYNEQFF
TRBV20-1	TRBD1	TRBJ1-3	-	TGCAGTGCTAGAAATACAGGGGAGGGAACGGCTGGAAACACCATATATTTT	CSARNTGEGTAGNTIYF
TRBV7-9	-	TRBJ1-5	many	TGTGCCAGCAGCCCCGGGATACTTGGGGGGAATCAGCCCCAGCATTTT	CASSPGILGGNQPQHF
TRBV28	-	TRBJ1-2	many	TGTGCCAGCAGCCGTACTTATTTAGGGGCGTGGGGGAAAACTAACTATGGCTACACCTTC	CASSRTYLGAWGKTNYGYTF
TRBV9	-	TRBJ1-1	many	TGTGCCAGCAGCGTAGGTGGGGGAAACTGGAACACTGAAGCTTTCTTT	CASSVGGGNWNTEAFF
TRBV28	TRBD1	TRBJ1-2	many	TGTGCCAGCAGTAACTTGATCGGGACAGCAGACTATGGCTACACCTTC	CASSNLIGTADYGYTF
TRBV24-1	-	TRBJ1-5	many	TGTGCCACCAGTGATTTGGGGCAGCCCCAGCATTTT	CATSDLGQPQHF
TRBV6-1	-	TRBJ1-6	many	TGTGCCAGCAGCTCCGACCCAGGGGTAAATTCACCCCTCCACTTT	CASSSDPGVNSPLHF
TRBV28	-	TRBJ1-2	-	TGTGCCAGCATTGTATCCGGGAGCATCTATGGCTACACCTTC	CASIVSGSIYGYTF
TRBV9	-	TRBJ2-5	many	TGTGCCAGCAGTGGCGGGGGCCTACAAGAGACCCAGTACTTC	CASSGGGLQETQYF
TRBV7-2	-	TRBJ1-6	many	TGTGCCAGCAGCTTAGGGGGTCAGGGTGAGGGTTCACCCCTCCACTTT	CASSLGGQGEGSPLHF
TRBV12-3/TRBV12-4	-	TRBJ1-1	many	TGTGCCAGCAGTCTAGGAGGGGTGAACACTGAAGCTTTCTTT	CASSLGGVNTEAFF
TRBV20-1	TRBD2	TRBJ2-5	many	TGCAGTGCTAGAGATCAAGCGGGAGGGGAGTGGGAAGAGACCCAGTACTTC	CSARDQAGGEWEETQYF
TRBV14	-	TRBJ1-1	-	TGTGCCAGCAGCTACCGGGACGCGTTTGAAGCTTTCTTT	CASSYRDAFEAFF
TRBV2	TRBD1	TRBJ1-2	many	TGTGCCAGCAGTGTTGATCGACAGGGGGGCAACTATGGCTACACCTTC	CASSVDRQGGNYGYTF
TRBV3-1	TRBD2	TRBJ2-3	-	TGTGCCAGCAGCCAAGAAGGTAGCGGGAGAAATACGCAGTATTTT	CASSQEGSGRNTQYF
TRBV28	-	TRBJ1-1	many	TGTGCCAGCAGTTTGGAAGGGGATACTGAAGCTTTCTTT	CASSLEGDTEAFF
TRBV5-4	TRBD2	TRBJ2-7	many	TGTGCCAGCCGGACTAGCGGGGGCTCCTACGAGCAGTACTTC	CASRTSGGSYEQYF
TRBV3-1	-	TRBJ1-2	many	TGTGCCAGCAGCCCCCCGACGGCTTACTATGGCTACACCTTC	CASSPPTAYYGYTF
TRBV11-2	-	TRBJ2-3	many	TGTGCCAGCAGCGTACGAGGTGCGGGGAGCACAGATACGCAGTATTTT	CASSVRGAGSTDTQYF
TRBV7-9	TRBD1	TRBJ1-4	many	TGTGCCAGCAGCACCCGGGACAGGGTTGGTGAAAAACTGTTTTTT	CASSTRDRVGEKLFF
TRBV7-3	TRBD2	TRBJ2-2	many	TGTGCCAGCAGCCCCGGACTAGCGAACACCGGGGAGCTGTTTTTT	CASSPGLANTGELFF
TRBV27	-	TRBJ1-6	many	TGTGCCAGCAGTTTATTAGGCAGGGCGTCGCGTTCACCCCTCCACTTT	CASSLLGRASRSPLHF